This is a list of T cell receptor beta chains from one sample in a study of identical twins. MiXCR, run by TCRdb on the 5' RACE reads, gives a single entry per CDR3 protein. This table holds about 240,000 distinct CDR3 sequences, roughly a tenth found once. Sequencing was done on a sample of memory T cells sorted from blood. The receptors shown here come from a man over 45 in good health. Both conserved end residues are part of each CDR3. The order of the fields is CDR3 protein, CDR3 DNA, J gene, D gene, V gene, clone size. D genes are given only for firm matches. The size field is filled for only some rows; it gives once, few, many or a size class.

CDR3 protein: CASSEAGVGTEAFF
CDR3 DNA: TGTGCCAGCAGTGAAGCGGGAGTGGGGACTGAAGCTTTCTTT
J gene: TRBJ1-1
D gene: -
V gene: TRBV6-1
clone size: many

CDR3 protein: CATSRNRATRNQPQHF
CDR3 DNA: TGTGCCACCAGCAGAAACAGGGCTACGCGCAATCAGCCCCAGCATTTT
J gene: TRBJ1-5
D gene: -
V gene: TRBV15
clone size: many

CDR3 protein: CASSLPTGVGYTF
CDR3 DNA: TGTGCCAGCAGTTTACCTACAGGTGTTGGCTACACCTTC
J gene: TRBJ1-2
D gene: -
V gene: TRBV12-3/TRBV12-4
clone size: few

CDR3 protein: CASSPPARETQYF
CDR3 DNA: TGTGCCAGCAGCCCACCAGCGAGGGAGACCCAGTACTTC
J gene: TRBJ2-5
D gene: -
V gene: TRBV6-2/TRBV6-3
clone size: -

CDR3 protein: CASSQDYGGRADTQYF
CDR3 DNA: TGTGCCAGCAGCCAAGATTACGGGGGGAGGGCAGATACGCAGTATTTT
J gene: TRBJ2-3
D gene: TRBD2
V gene: TRBV4-2
clone size: many

CDR3 protein: CASSSGRNTQYF
CDR3 DNA: TGTGCCAGCAGCTCTGGCCGGAATACGCAGTATTTT
J gene: TRBJ2-3
D gene: -
V gene: TRBV11-2
clone size: many

CDR3 protein: CASSFSSAGSSYEQYF
CDR3 DNA: TGTGCCAGCAGTTTTTCATCGGCGGGGTCTTCCTACGAGCAGTACTTC
J gene: TRBJ2-7
D gene: -
V gene: TRBV27
clone size: many

CDR3 protein: CSASPLDQPQHF
CDR3 DNA: TGCAGTGCTAGCCCGCTAGATCAGCCCCAGCATTTT
J gene: TRBJ1-5
D gene: -
V gene: TRBV20-1
clone size: few

CDR3 protein: CASSLQAARGETQYF
CDR3 DNA: TGCGCCAGCAGCTTGCAGGCAGCGAGGGGAGAGACCCAGTACTTC
J gene: TRBJ2-5
D gene: -
V gene: TRBV5-1
clone size: -

CDR3 protein: CASSLRGSGEETQYF
CDR3 DNA: TGCGCCAGCAGCTTGCGGGGTAGCGGGGAAGAGACCCAGTACTTC
J gene: TRBJ2-5
D gene: TRBD2
V gene: TRBV5-1
clone size: -

CDR3 protein: CASSLAPNRGLSTGELFF
CDR3 DNA: TGTGCCAGCAGCTTAGCGCCGAACAGGGGTTTGAGCACCGGGGAGCTGTTTTTT
J gene: TRBJ2-2
D gene: TRBD1
V gene: TRBV7-6
clone size: -

CDR3 protein: CSVVWRNNEKLFF
CDR3 DNA: TGCAGCGTTGTCTGGCGGAATAATGAAAAACTGTTTTTT
J gene: TRBJ1-4
D gene: -
V gene: TRBV29-1
clone size: -

CDR3 protein: CASSTLAANNEQFF
CDR3 DNA: TGTGCCAGTAGTACCCTAGCGGCAAACAATGAGCAGTTCTTC
J gene: TRBJ2-1
D gene: TRBD2
V gene: TRBV19
clone size: -

CDR3 protein: CASSQGGGKSYGYTF
CDR3 DNA: TGTGCCAGCAGCCAAGGCGGCGGAAAGTCCTATGGCTACACCTTC
J gene: TRBJ1-2
D gene: -
V gene: TRBV3-1
clone size: few

CDR3 protein: CASSFGANVLTF
CDR3 DNA: TGTGCCAGCAGTTTTGGGGCCAACGTCCTGACTTTC
J gene: TRBJ2-6
D gene: -
V gene: TRBV12-3/TRBV12-4
clone size: -

CDR3 protein: CASSTAGTGPRAKNIQYF
CDR3 DNA: TGTGCCAGTAGCACAGCCGGGACCGGACCTCGCGCCAAAAACATTCAGTACTTC
J gene: TRBJ2-4
D gene: -
V gene: TRBV19
clone size: -

CDR3 protein: CASSYTQGVNNEQFF
CDR3 DNA: TGTGCCAGCAGTTACACACAGGGAGTTAACAATGAGCAGTTCTTC
J gene: TRBJ2-1
D gene: -
V gene: TRBV6-5
clone size: many

CDR3 protein: CAIREEGGTYNEQFF
CDR3 DNA: TGTGCCATCAGAGAAGAGGGTGGGACCTACAATGAGCAGTTCTTC
J gene: TRBJ2-1
D gene: -
V gene: TRBV10-3
clone size: few

CDR3 protein: CSALPGRAGNSPLHF
CDR3 DNA: TGCAGTGCTCTACCGGGCAGGGCGGGAAATTCACCCCTCCACTTT
J gene: TRBJ1-6
D gene: -
V gene: TRBV20-1
clone size: many

CDR3 protein: CASSLSRYEQYF
CDR3 DNA: TGTGCCAGCAGCTTATCCCGCTACGAGCAGTACTTC
J gene: TRBJ2-7
D gene: -
V gene: TRBV7-2
clone size: few

CDR3 protein: CSVVKGTGGTEQYF
CDR3 DNA: TGCAGCGTTGTTAAAGGGACAGGGGGTACCGAGCAGTACTTC
J gene: TRBJ2-7
D gene: TRBD1
V gene: TRBV29-1
clone size: few

CDR3 protein: CSATKPPATTDTQYF
CDR3 DNA: TGCAGTGCTACCAAACCTCCCGCAACCACAGATACGCAGTATTTT
J gene: TRBJ2-3
D gene: -
V gene: TRBV20-1
clone size: few

CDR3 protein: CASSYSASPETQYF
CDR3 DNA: TGTGCCAGCAGTTACTCAGCCTCCCCCGAGACCCAGTACTTC
J gene: TRBJ2-5
D gene: -
V gene: TRBV6-2/TRBV6-3
clone size: few

CDR3 protein: CSVVQDNVNTEAFF
CDR3 DNA: TGCAGCGTTGTCCAGGACAATGTGAACACTGAAGCTTTCTTT
J gene: TRBJ1-1
D gene: -
V gene: TRBV29-1
clone size: many

CDR3 protein: CASSATLYTSINEQFF
CDR3 DNA: TGCGCCAGCAGTGCAACTTTATACACTAGCATCAATGAGCAGTTCTTC
J gene: TRBJ2-1
D gene: -
V gene: TRBV10-1
clone size: many

CDR3 protein: CSAPNEGAEAFF
CDR3 DNA: TGCAGTGCCCCAAACGAGGGAGCCGAAGCTTTCTTT
J gene: TRBJ1-1
D gene: -
V gene: TRBV20-1
clone size: many

CDR3 protein: CASTPSGTGGRETQYF
CDR3 DNA: TGTGCCAGCACTCCATCCGGGACAGGGGGCCGGGAGACCCAGTACTTC
J gene: TRBJ2-5
D gene: TRBD1
V gene: TRBV28
clone size: -